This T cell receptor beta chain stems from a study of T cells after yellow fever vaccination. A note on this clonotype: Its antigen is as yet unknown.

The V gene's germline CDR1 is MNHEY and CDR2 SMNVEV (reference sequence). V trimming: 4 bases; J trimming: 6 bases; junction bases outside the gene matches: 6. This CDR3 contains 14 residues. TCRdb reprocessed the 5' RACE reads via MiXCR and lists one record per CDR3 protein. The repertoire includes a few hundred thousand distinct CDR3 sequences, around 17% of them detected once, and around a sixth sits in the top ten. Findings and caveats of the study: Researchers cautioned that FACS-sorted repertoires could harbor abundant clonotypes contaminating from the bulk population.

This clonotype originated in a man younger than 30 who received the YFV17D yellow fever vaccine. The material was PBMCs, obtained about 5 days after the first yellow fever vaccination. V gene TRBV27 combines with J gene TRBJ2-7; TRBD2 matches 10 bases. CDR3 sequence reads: CASSSGLAAREQYV. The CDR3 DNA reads TGTGCCAGCAGTTCAGGACTAGCGGCCCGCGAGCAGTACGTC.